This note documents a single T cell receptor (beta chain) sequence. Its target is unknown. This sample is part of a study of cytomegalovirus exposure and HLA in healthy donors. Study-level results: TCR beta chains numbering more than 150 were designated cytomegalovirus-associated.

Amplification used 60 Vbeta primers and 13 Jbeta primers. The table came from immunoSEQ multiplex PCR; TCRdb's copy has only in-frame clones and leaves some out. The data show over 200,000 clones, roughly 84% seen once. CDR1 and CDR2 (germline): SGHTS, YDEGEE. This CDR3 comprises 11 residues. V dropped 10 bases and J dropped 5 bases, with 12 bases sitting between them. The receptor's source is a human donor in good health. Source material: PBMCs. This sequence joins TRBV5-8 and TRBJ1-1, with no clear D. The CDR3 here is CAVQITTEAFF. The CDR3 DNA reads TGTGCCGTCCAGATCACAACTGAAGCTTTCTTT. Together with reference TRBV5-8 and TRBJ1-1, the CDR3 gives the full variable domain: EAGVTQSPTHLIKTRGQQATLRCSPISGHTSVYWYQQALGLGLQFLLWYDEGEERNRGNFPPRFSGRQFPNYSSELNVNALELEDSALYLCAVQITTEAFFGQGTRLTVV.